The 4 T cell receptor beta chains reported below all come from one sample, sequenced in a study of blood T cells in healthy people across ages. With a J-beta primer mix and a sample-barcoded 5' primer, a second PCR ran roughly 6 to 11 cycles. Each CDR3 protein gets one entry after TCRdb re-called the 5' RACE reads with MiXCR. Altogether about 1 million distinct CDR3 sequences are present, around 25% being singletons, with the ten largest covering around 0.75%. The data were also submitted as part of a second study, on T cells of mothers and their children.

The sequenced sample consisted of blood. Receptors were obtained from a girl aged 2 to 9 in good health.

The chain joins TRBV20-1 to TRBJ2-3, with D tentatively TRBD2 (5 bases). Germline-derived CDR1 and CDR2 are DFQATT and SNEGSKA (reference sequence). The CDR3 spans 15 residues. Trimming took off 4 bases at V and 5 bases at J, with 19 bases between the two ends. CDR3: CSATDLVEVVDTQYF. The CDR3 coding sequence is TGCAGTGCTACAGATCTGGTGGAGGTAGTAGATACGCAGTATTTT.

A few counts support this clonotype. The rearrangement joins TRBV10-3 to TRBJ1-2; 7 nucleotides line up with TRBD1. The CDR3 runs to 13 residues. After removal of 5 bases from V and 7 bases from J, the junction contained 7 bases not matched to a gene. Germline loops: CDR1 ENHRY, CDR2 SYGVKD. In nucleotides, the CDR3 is TGTGCCATCAGTTCTTATCCAGGGGGTGGCTACACCTTC. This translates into CAISSYPGGGYTF.

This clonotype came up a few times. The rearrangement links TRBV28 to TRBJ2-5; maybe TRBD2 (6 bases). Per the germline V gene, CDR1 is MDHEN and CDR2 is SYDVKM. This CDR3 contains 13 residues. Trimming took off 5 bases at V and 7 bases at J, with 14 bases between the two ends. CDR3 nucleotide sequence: TGTGCCAGCAGTACCGCGGGGTTGGGGACCCAGTACTTC. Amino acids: CASSTAGLGTQYF.

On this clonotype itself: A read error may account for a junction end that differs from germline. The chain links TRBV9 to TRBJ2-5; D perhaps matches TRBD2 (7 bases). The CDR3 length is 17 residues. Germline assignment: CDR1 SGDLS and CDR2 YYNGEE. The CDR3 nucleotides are TGTACCAGCAGCGTGGGGTGGGGGCTAGCGGTCCAAGAGACCCAGTACTTC. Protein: CTSSVGWGLAVQETQYF.